Following are 2 T cell receptor beta chains from one sample sequenced in a study of CD8 T cells in ankylosing spondylitis (dated by TCRdb to between 2016 and 2019). To prepare the library, 5' RACE was applied. The sequencer listed for this sample is Illumina HiSeq 2500. TCRdb reran the public reads through fastp at Q25 and MiXCR, keeping productive beta chains. Each entry is one CDR3 protein sequence, shown with its most common DNA and genes. The sample includes about 170,000 distinct CDR3 sequences, with about 18% observed a single time. The ten top clones hold approximately 8% of the sample. The sequenced sample consisted of blood, either unsorted or a sorted T cell fraction (not recorded which). The receptors here all came from a male donor with ankylosing spondylitis or in good health (not recorded which).

The chain uses TRBV13 and TRBJ2-5; 14 positions match TRBD2. Trimming took 6 bases from V and 3 from J; bases not matched to a gene: 6. The CDR3 runs to 16 residues. Germline V gene sequence: CDR1 PRHDT, CDR2 FYEKMQ (reference sequence). The CDR3 DNA reads as TGTGCCAGCAGTTACGGGACTAGCGGGAGTGAAGAGACCCAGTACTTC. Its translation is CASSYGTSGSEETQYF.

The rearrangement joins TRBV7-6 to TRBJ1-1; TRBD1 is a possible D gene (6 bases). V lost 5 bases, J lost 1 base, and 11 bases lay in between. CDR3 length: 14 amino acids. Germline-derived CDR1 and CDR2 are SGHVS and FNYEAQ. The CDR3 region is CASSPETGNTEAFF. DNA for the CDR3: TGTGCCAGCAGCCCTGAGACAGGGAACACTGAAGCTTTCTTT. Full variable domain (rest looked up from reference TRBV7-6 and TRBJ1-1): GAGVSQSPRYKVTKRGQDVALRCDPISGHVSLYWYRQALGQGPEFLTYFNYEAQQDKSGLPNDRFSAERPEGSISTLTIQRTEQRDSAMYRCASSPETGNTEAFFGQGTRLTVV.